A single sample gave rise to the 13 T cell receptor beta chains below, sequenced in a study of T cell responses to AZD1222 COVID-19 vaccine. Sequencing used immunoSEQ multiplex PCR; TCRdb keeps in-frame clones, though not all of them. The table lists 65,000 to 100,000 clones, less than 95% of them singletons. Sequenced here: peripheral blood, sampled 28 days after the second AZD1222 dose. The receptors come from an adult who received the AZD1222 COVID-19 vaccine.

In its sample, this clone was seen once. The chain has TRBV10-1 and TRBJ2-3, with 10 bases identical to TRBD2. The V and J ends lost 4 bases and 5 bases, in that order; junction bases with no gene match: 6. This CDR3 has 15 amino acids. The germline CDR1 and CDR2 sequences are WNHNN and SYGVQD (reference sequence). The DNA for the CDR3 is TGCGCCAGCAGTGGAGCGGGAGGGCCCAGAGATACGCAGTATTTT. As protein: CASSGAGGPRDTQYF.

The chain carries TRBV3-1 (or the pseudogene TRBV3-2) and TRBJ1-6, with D hard to call. From germline, CDR1 is LGHDT and CDR2 YNNKEL (reference sequence). V was pared by 5 bases and J by 7 bases, with 15 bases between. CDR3 length: 15 amino acids. In DNA form, the CDR3 reads TGTGCCAGCAGCACCGACATTCGTTCCAATTCACCCCTCCACTTT. Its translation is CASSTDIRSNSPLHF.

The chain carries TRBV3-1 (or the pseudogene TRBV3-2) and TRBJ2-1; 8 bases align to TRBD2. Per the germline V gene, CDR1 is LGHDT and CDR2 is YNNKEL (reference sequence). The junction had 4 bases not matched to a gene; V was cut back by 3 bases and J by 6 bases. The CDR3 consists of 14 residues. The CDR3 DNA follows: TGTGCCAGCAGCCATCCCGGGACTAGCAATGAGCAGTTCTTC. It translates to CASSHPGTSNEQFF.

The chain combines TRBV7-9 with TRBJ2-3, with 7 positions matching TRBD2. V dropped 6 bases and J dropped 3; count of bases not matched to a gene: 9. The CDR3 extends over 15 amino acids. The germline gives CDR1 SEHNR, CDR2 FQNEAQ (reference sequence). The CDR3 DNA reads TGTGCCAGCAGACCACCGGGACTATCGACAGATACGCAGTATTTT. Translated, it gives CASRPPGLSTDTQYF. Full variable domain (missing parts from reference TRBV7-9 and TRBJ2-3): DTGVSQNPRHKITKRGQNVTFRCDPISEHNRLYWYRQTLGQGPEFLTYFQNEAQLEKSRLLSDRFSAERPKGSFSTLEIQRTEQGDSAMYLCASRPPGLSTDTQYFGPGTRLTVL.

This clone was detected only a few times. The chain uses TRBV4-3 and TRBJ2-2, with TRBD1 as a possible D gene (6 bases). There are 16 residues in the CDR3. The V gene lost 0 bases and the J gene lost 4 bases, with 12 bases spanning the gap. Germline assignment: CDR1 LGHNA and CDR2 YSLEER. CDR3 in DNA: TGCGCCAGCAGCCAAGAACTCACAGGGTCCACCGGGGAGCTGTTTTTT. As protein: CASSQELTGSTGELFF.

The chain has TRBV28 and TRBJ2-7; 7 bases map to TRBD1. CDR3 length equals 14 residues. V dropped 4 bases and J dropped 1; count of bases not matched to a gene: 4. Germline V gene lookup returns CDR1 MDHEN and CDR2 SYDVKM. The CDR3 DNA follows: TGTGCCAGCAGTTACCCGGGACAGTCCTACGAGCAGTACTTC. Its protein product is CASSYPGQSYEQYF.

The gene calls are TRBV27 and TRBJ2-1, with TRBD1 matching over 7 bases. V shed 6 bases and J 5 bases; nucleotides not matched to a gene: 4. Germline CDR1 is MNHEY and CDR2 is SMNVEV (reference sequence). This CDR3 region has 13 residues. The CDR3 loop is CASRPQGDNEQFF. Written as DNA, the CDR3 is TGTGCCAGCAGGCCCCAGGGGGACAATGAGCAGTTCTTC.

The chain combines TRBV9 with TRBJ2-1, with 13 bases aligning to TRBD2. CDR1 is SGDLS and CDR2 is YYNGEE in the germline V gene. The junction had 13 bases not matched to a gene; V was cut back by 6 bases and J by 10 bases. The CDR3 has 16 amino acids. The CDR3 nucleotides are TGTGCCAGCACACGCAGCGGACTAGCGGGAGTAAAAGAGCAGTTCTTC. This sequence encodes CASTRSGLAGVKEQFF.

The chain joins TRBV24-1 to TRBJ1-5; 7 bases fit TRBD1. The CDR3 covers 14 residues. The germline gives CDR1 KGHDR, CDR2 SFDVKD. Unmatched junction bases numbered 2, after V lost 5 bases and J lost 2 bases. The CDR3, as DNA: TGTGCCACCAGTGGACAGGGAGGCAATCAGCCCCAGCATTTT. This translates into CATSGQGGNQPQHF.

The chain has TRBV19 and TRBJ1-5; a possible D gene is TRBD1 (5 bases). V dropped 3 bases and J dropped 5 bases, with 14 bases sitting between them. Germline CDR1 reads LNHDA; CDR2 reads SQIVND (reference sequence). The CDR3 extends over 15 amino acids. CDR3 sequence: CASSMGRGGDQPQHF. CDR3 DNA: TGTGCCAGTAGTATGGGTAGGGGAGGGGATCAGCCCCAGCATTTT.

This clone was picked up one time. The V gene is TRBV27, the J gene TRBJ2-1; 13 nucleotides agree with TRBD2. The CDR3 consists of 17 residues. CDR1 MNHEY and CDR2 SMNVEV come from the germline V gene (reference sequence). Germline trimming cut 2 bases from V and 7 bases from J; bases unmatched to any gene: 8. The CDR3 here is CASSLPVLAGGPNEQFF. In nucleotides, the CDR3 is TGTGCCAGCAGTTTACCCGTACTAGCGGGAGGGCCGAATGAGCAGTTCTTC.

The CDR3 region has the DNA TGTGCCAGCTCACCGGGCAGGGGACCGGAAAAACTGTTTTTT. This encodes CASSPGRGPEKLFF. The rearrangement joins TRBV18 to TRBJ1-4; tentative D call: TRBD1 (6 bases). Trimming stripped 3 bases from V and 8 bases from J, with 13 bases between. The CDR3 length is 14 residues. The germline V gene encodes CDR1 KGHSH and CDR2 LQKENI.

The CDR3 protein is CAIMTDRGKETQYF. DNA of the CDR3: TGTGCCATCATGACGGACAGGGGAAAAGAGACCCAGTACTTC. J is TRBJ2-5 and V is TRBV10-3, with TRBD1 matching over 9 bases. The CDR3 is 14 residues long. Germline lookup yields CDR1 ENHRY and CDR2 SYGVKD. Unmatched junction bases numbered 6, after V lost 7 bases and J lost 3 bases.